The 20 T cell receptor beta chains given below trace back to one sample, sequenced in a study of identifying expanded T cells in peripheral blood (dated by TCRdb to about 2019). Library creation used the immunoSEQ multiplex PCR assay. As stored in TCRdb, this immuneACCESS dataset retains in-frame rearrangements with V and J assigned. A fraction of the clones does not appear; measured against another copy, unresolved V genes explain less than half of the discrepancy, and the remainder lacks a known reason. The sample table contains around 130,000 clones; only one count was recorded for approximately 86% of them. The ten top clones hold around 8.4% of the sample. What was sequenced was blood. These receptors were collected from a person between 18 and 75 years old in good health.

The V gene is TRBV4-2, the J gene TRBJ1-2, with 9 bases matching TRBD1. Trimming removed 4 bases from V and 5 bases from J; junction bases left unmatched: 8. This CDR3 region has 15 residues. The germline gives CDR1 LGHNA, CDR2 YNFKEQ. The CDR3 DNA reads as TGTGCCAGCAGCCCTGAGACCGGGACAGGGTATGGCTACACCTTC. Translating gives CASSPETGTGYGYTF.

V and J are TRBV6-5 and TRBJ2-5; D is perhaps TRBD1 or TRBD2 (5 bases each). In germline, CDR1 is MNHEY, CDR2 SVGAGI. This CDR3 region has 13 residues. V lost 6 bases and J 1 base, leaving 9 bases between the germline ends. The CDR3 here is CASSLGGQETQYF. CDR3 in DNA: TGTGCCAGCAGCCTTGGGGGCCAAGAGACCCAGTACTTC.

The chain uses TRBV19 and TRBJ2-6; 9 bases fit TRBD1. The germline CDR1 and CDR2 sequences are LNHDA and SQIVND (reference sequence). This CDR3 is built from 16 residues. With 6 bases clipped from V and 4 bases from J, the junction kept 7 bases outside the gene matches. CDR3 residues: CASRRTGAGGANVLTF. The DNA for the CDR3 is TGTGCCAGTAGGAGGACAGGGGCCGGAGGGGCCAACGTCCTGACTTTC.

This chain uses TRBV28 with TRBJ1-2; D is uncertain. V lost 8 bases and J lost 2, with 6 bases in between. This CDR3 has 11 residues. Germline CDR1 is MDHEN and CDR2 is SYDVKM. CDR3 in amino acids: CASEENYGYTF. CDR3 nucleotide sequence: TGTGCCAGCGAGGAGAACTATGGCTACACCTTC.

The CDR3, as DNA: TGCAGCGTTGAAGAGCGCGGGGTCTATGAGCAGTTCTTC. Protein product: CSVEERGVYEQFF. V usage is TRBV29-1 and J usage is TRBJ2-1; D is perhaps TRBD2 (6 bases). Germline CDR1 is SQVTM and CDR2 is ANQGSEA. The CDR3 loop spans 13 amino acids. The germline V and J ends were trimmed by 0 bases and 8 bases, with 11 bases remaining between them.

The chain carries TRBV28 and TRBJ2-1; 9 bases fit TRBD1. This CDR3 has 18 residues. Looked up from germline, CDR1 is MDHEN and CDR2 is SYDVKM. J was trimmed by 5 bases and V by 7 bases; bases with no gene match: 18. The CDR3 region is CASMVGTGSGTYNNEQFF. The CDR3 nucleotides are TGTGCCAGCATGGTAGGGACAGGGAGTGGGACTTACAACAATGAGCAGTTCTTC. The whole variable domain, filled in from reference TRBV28 and TRBJ2-1, reads DVKVTQSSRYLVKRTGEKVFLECVQDMDHENMFWYRQDPGLGLRLIYFSYDVKMKEKGDIPEGYSVSREKKERFSLILESASTNQTSMYLCASMVGTGSGTYNNEQFFGPGTRLTVL.

The V and J genes are TRBV27 and TRBJ1-1, with D uncertain. Germline V CDR1 and CDR2: MNHEY, SMNVEV (reference sequence). V was shortened by 3 bases and J by 5 bases, with 16 bases between the two germline ends. The CDR3 runs 15 residues. The CDR3 DNA reads as TGTGCCAGCAGTTTGTCGAGGGCGTCGGAGACTGAAGCTTTCTTT. Translated: CASSLSRASETEAFF.

The chain uses TRBV7-9 and TRBJ1-5; 7 bases agree with TRBD1. The CDR3 runs to 15 residues. Germline trimming cut 4 bases from V and 5 bases from J; bases unmatched to any gene: 8. The V gene's germline CDR1 is SEHNR and CDR2 FQNEAQ (reference sequence). DNA of the CDR3: TGTGCCAGCAGCTCCACTGGACAGGAATATCAGCCCCAGCATTTT. Amino acids: CASSSTGQEYQPQHF.

The chain carries TRBV18 and TRBJ2-2; possible D gene TRBD2, 6 bases. The CDR3 has 15 amino acids. V shed 3 bases and J shed 2 bases, with 10 bases lying between them. CDR1 and CDR2 (germline): KGHSH, LQKENI. CDR3 coding DNA: TGTGCCAGCTCACCGCGGGACCTAAACACCGGGGAGCTGTTTTTT. It translates to CASSPRDLNTGELFF. Full variable domain (outside the CDR3, taken from reference TRBV18 and TRBJ2-2): NAGVMQNPRHLVRRRGQEARLRCSPMKGHSHVYWYRQLPEEGLKFMVYLQKENIIDESGMPKERFSAEFPKEGPSILRIQQVVRGDSAAYFCASSPRDLNTGELFFGEGSRLTVL.

The J gene is TRBJ2-7, the V gene TRBV5-1; no clear D. Germline CDR1 is SGHRS and CDR2 is YFSETQ. The CDR3 is 14 amino acids. V was clipped by 0 bases and J by 2 bases, with 9 bases between them. The CDR3 DNA reads as TGCGCCAGCAGCTTGGCCGGCGGCACCTACGAGCAGTACTTC. Its protein product is CASSLAGGTYEQYF.

The CDR3 DNA sequence: TGTGCCAGTAGTAACCGGGCCTTGAACACCGGGGAGCTGTTTTTT. This gives the protein CASSNRALNTGELFF. The rearrangement links TRBV19 to TRBJ2-2; unclear D gene. Germline V gives CDR1 LNHDA, CDR2 SQIVND (reference sequence). This CDR3 region has 15 residues. V shed 4 bases and J shed 1 base, with 10 bases lying between them.

The chain carries TRBV10-3 and TRBJ2-1; possibly TRBD2 for D (7 bases). Trimming shortened V by 2 bases and J by 1 base, and 12 bases separated the two germline ends. The CDR3 is 16 residues long. Per the germline V gene, CDR1 is ENHRY and CDR2 is SYGVKD. The CDR3 nucleotides are TGTGCCATCAGTGAGCGGGGGGCGGGATCCTACAATGAGCAGTTCTTC. Protein: CAISERGAGSYNEQFF.

This rearrangement joins TRBV11-2 to TRBJ1-4; D ambiguous. The CDR3 spans 13 residues. Trimming removed 6 bases at V and 4 bases at J, with 9 bases between. The germline V gene encodes CDR1 SGHAT and CDR2 FQNNGV. This chain's CDR3 is CASSPGYNEKLFF. CDR3 coding DNA: TGTGCCAGCAGTCCCGGGTATAATGAAAAACTGTTTTTT.

The chain employs TRBV19 and TRBJ1-2; 9 bases align to TRBD1. V lost 5 bases, J lost 2 bases, and 6 bases stayed unmatched. Germline V gene lookup returns CDR1 LNHDA and CDR2 SQIVND (reference sequence). This CDR3 comprises 15 residues. The CDR3 DNA is TGTGCCAGTAGTCCAAACAGGGGGCGAAACTATGGCTACACCTTC. Encoded protein: CASSPNRGRNYGYTF.

The V and J genes are TRBV30 and TRBJ2-5; 10 nucleotides match TRBD2. CDR3 size: 14 residues. V dropped 1 base and J dropped 5; count of bases not matched to a gene: 4. The germline V gene encodes CDR1 GTSNPN and CDR2 SVGIG (reference sequence). The CDR3 DNA is TGTGCCTGGAGTGCGGAGCGGGGGGGGGAGACCCAGTACTTC. The encoded protein is CAWSAERGGETQYF.

The rearrangement links TRBV6-1 to TRBJ2-7, with 11 bases aligning to TRBD2. Germline V gene sequence: CDR1 MNHNS, CDR2 SASEGT. This CDR3 comprises 22 residues. V shed 0 bases, J shed 4 bases, and the junction held 23 bases outside the gene matches. CDR3 amino acids: CASSEAAATGKGTSGAHYEQYF. CDR3 in DNA: TGTGCCAGCAGTGAAGCAGCGGCAACAGGGAAAGGGACTAGCGGAGCCCATTACGAGCAGTACTTC.

The CDR3 DNA reads as TGTGCCAGCTTTCGGACAGACCCATACAATGAGCAGTTCTTC. This codes for CASFRTDPYNEQFF. The gene calls are TRBV28 and TRBJ2-1, with D possibly matching TRBD1 (6 bases). This CDR3 has 14 amino acids. The V gene's germline CDR1 is MDHEN and CDR2 SYDVKM. Trimming removed 8 bases at V and 4 bases at J, with 15 bases between.

The chain combines TRBV7-2 with TRBJ2-2; D is unclear. The ends were cut back, 3 bases at V and 0 bases at J, with 11 bases in the middle. Germline assignment: CDR1 SGHTA and CDR2 FQGNSA. CDR3 length: 16 residues. In nucleotides, the CDR3 is TGTGCCAGCAGCTTTCAGCTAACAGCGAACACCGGGGAGCTGTTTTTT. Protein: CASSFQLTANTGELFF.

The rearrangement joins TRBV29-1 to TRBJ2-5, with D unresolved. V lost 5 bases and J lost 5, with 18 bases in between. The germline V gene has CDR1 SQVTM and CDR2 ANQGSEA. This CDR3 spans 14 amino acids. DNA of the CDR3: TGCAGCGTTTGCCCTTTTTTTAGGACGGAGACCCAGTACTTC. As protein: CSVCPFFRTETQYF.

The chain has TRBV6-5 and TRBJ2-3; D call uncertain. The CDR3 length is 14 residues. Trimming removed 2 bases at V and 7 bases at J, with 13 bases between. The V gene's germline CDR1 is MNHEY and CDR2 SVGAGI. DNA of the CDR3: TGTGCCAGCAGTTACGGCTCGCGGCGACATACGCAGTATTTT. It is translated as CASSYGSRRHTQYF.